This paragraph reports one T cell receptor beta chain. The data were produced by immunoSEQ multiplex PCR, yet TCRdb's version contains in-frame clones alone and is incomplete. This sample has some 90,000 clones, with roughly 87% found just once. This entry belongs to a study of radiotherapy plus CTLA-4 blockade in lung cancer. The material was peripheral blood, obtained from a patient treated with radiotherapy plus ipilimumab. The clonotype originates from a human donor with non-small cell lung cancer who had stable disease on radiotherapy plus ipilimumab.

The DNA for the CDR3 is TGTGCCAGCAGCGCTACACGGGGGCCTCTGTCTTACGAGCAGTACTTC. This sequence encodes CASSATRGPLSYEQYF. The chain recombines TRBV7-9 with TRBJ2-7; D may be TRBD1 or TRBD2 (6 bases each). Germline CDR1 and CDR2: SEHNR and FQNEAQ (reference sequence). There are 16 residues in the CDR3. The germline V and J ends were trimmed by 5 bases and 4 bases, with 21 bases remaining between them. Looking up the rest from reference TRBV7-9 and TRBJ2-7 gives the full variable domain: DTGVSQNPRHKITKRGQNVTFRCDPISEHNRLYWYRQTLGQGPEFLTYFQNEAQLEKSRLLSDRFSAERPKGSFSTLEIQRTEQGDSAMYLCASSATRGPLSYEQYFGPGTRLTVT.